Presented here are 24 T cell receptor beta chains from one specimen sequenced in a study of beta chain features in type 1 diabetes. What these receptors recognize is not known. Whole-study results and caveats: In every one of the four CD4+ subsets, TCRB CDR3s were moderately but significantly shorter in Type 1 diabetes patients.

The entirety of the isolated RNA underwent reverse transcription, so expressed TCRB transcripts were sequenced. Sequencing was performed with immunoSEQ multiplex PCR; in TCRdb, only in-frame clones are kept and a portion is missing. The sample contains nearly 700,000 clones, roughly an eighth of which appear only once. The sequencing sample was made of naive CD4+ T cells from blood. These receptor sequences come from a man between 18 and 29 years old with type 1 diabetes.

The chain is built from TRBV2 and TRBJ1-5; possible D gene TRBD1, 5 bases. Per germline, CDR1 SNHLY and CDR2 FYNNEI. The length of the CDR3 is 14 residues. Trimming cost V 6 bases and J 4 bases, with 13 bases left between them. CDR3 bases: TGTGCCAGCAGACAAATACAGGCTAATCAGCCCCAGCATTTT. Translating gives CASRQIQANQPQHF.

The chain carries TRBV7-9 and TRBJ1-2; D might be TRBD1 (6 bases). Germline loops: CDR1 SEHNR, CDR2 FQNEAQ (reference sequence). V lost 5 bases to trimming and J lost 0 bases, with 13 bases between them. This CDR3 contains 15 residues. The CDR3 here is CASSRDRSSNYGYTF. As DNA, the CDR3 is TGTGCCAGCAGCCGAGACAGGAGTTCTAACTATGGCTACACCTTC.

The V call is TRBV15, the J call TRBJ1-5; the match to TRBD1 covers 7 bases. Germline trimming cut 3 bases from V and 7 bases from J; bases unmatched to any gene: 9. From germline, CDR1 is LNHNV and CDR2 YYDKDF (reference sequence). CDR3 size: 15 residues. Here the CDR3 DNA reads TGTGCCACCAGCAGGCCGACAGGGAGCAGCCAGCCCCAGCATTTT. Amino acids: CATSRPTGSSQPQHF.

The rearrangement links TRBV4-1 to TRBJ2-7; possibly TRBD1 for D (7 bases). The CDR3 has 14 amino acids. V lost 4 bases and J 5 bases, leaving 15 bases between the germline ends. Germline V gives CDR1 MGHRA, CDR2 YSYEKL. Written as DNA, the CDR3 is TGCGCCAGCAGCCTTCGGACAGGCGGGAACGAGCAGTACTTC. Protein sequence: CASSLRTGGNEQYF.

This clone has more than one count but fewer than ten. J is TRBJ1-6 and V is TRBV7-9; maybe TRBD1 (5 bases). Trimming shortened V by 3 bases and J by 10 bases, and 13 bases separated the two germline ends. This CDR3 has 14 amino acids. The germline gives CDR1 SEHNR, CDR2 FQNEAQ (reference sequence). CDR3 sequence (DNA): TGTGCCAGCAGCTTGGGGGAGGCAGGATCACCCCTCCACTTT. Its protein is CASSLGEAGSPLHF.

This clone has only a few counts. The chain joins TRBV4-1 to TRBJ2-1, with TRBD1 identical over 10 bases. The CDR3 is 17 residues long. Germline values: CDR1 MGHRA, CDR2 YSYEKL. J was trimmed by 3 bases and V by 2 bases; bases with no gene match: 7. In DNA, the CDR3 is TGCGCCAGCAGCCAAATCCGGGACAGGGGTATCTACAATGAGCAGTTCTTC. It encodes CASSQIRDRGIYNEQFF.

Only a few counts were recorded for this clone. The chain employs TRBV6-5 and TRBJ2-7; 9 bases are shared with TRBD2. Germline assignment: CDR1 MNHEY and CDR2 SVGAGI. CDR3 length: 14 amino acids. The junction had 6 bases not matched to a gene; V was cut back by 5 bases and J by 4 bases. CDR3 sequence reads: CASSPERGEYEQYF. The CDR3 DNA follows: TGTGCCAGCAGTCCCGAGCGGGGGGAGTACGAGCAGTACTTC.

This clone was counted between two and nine times. The CDR3 sequence is CASSVAVVTGRNEQFF. CDR3 nucleotides: TGTGCCAGCAGCGTAGCAGTAGTCACAGGGAGGAATGAGCAGTTCTTC. The gene calls are TRBV9 and TRBJ2-1, with D perhaps assigned TRBD1 or TRBD2 (6 bases each). The length of the CDR3 is 16 residues. The V end was cut by 0 bases, the J end by 7 bases, with 17 bases between. Germline V lookup: CDR1 SGDLS, CDR2 YYNGEE.

V gene TRBV7-9 combines with J gene TRBJ2-7, with 10 bases aligning to TRBD1. Germline V CDR1 and CDR2: SEHNR, FQNEAQ (reference sequence). The CDR3 has 18 residues. V lost 5 bases, J lost 3 bases, and 16 bases stayed unmatched. Here the CDR3 DNA reads TGTGCCAGCAGCGGCGGTGGTTGGGGACAGGGGATTAACTACGAGCAGTACTTC. The encoded protein is CASSGGGWGQGINYEQYF.

This clone was observed a few times. At the DNA level, this CDR3 is encoded by other sequences in the same sample as well. The chain couples TRBV5-1 to TRBJ1-5; D call uncertain. This CDR3 comprises 14 residues. With 0 bases removed from V and 4 bases from J, the gap between germline ends came to 8 bases. Looked up from germline, CDR1 is SGHRS and CDR2 is YFSETQ. The CDR3, as DNA: TGCGCCAGCAGCTTGGGGGCCGAAAATCAGCCCCAGCATTTT. This encodes CASSLGAENQPQHF.

This clone was recorded a few times. The genes are TRBV14 and TRBJ2-3, with D unresolved. Between the trimmed V and J ends, which lost 4 bases and 10 bases, there was a span of 18 bases. The CDR3 extends over 14 amino acids. The germline gives CDR1 SGHDN, CDR2 FVKESK. The CDR3 nucleotides read TGTGCCAGCAGCCCTAGTGCGGCTTGGTTCTCGCAGTATTTT. As protein: CASSPSAAWFSQYF. The full variable domain, its missing parts supplied by reference TRBV14 and TRBJ2-3, is EAGVTQFPSHSVIEKGQTVTLRCDPISGHDNLYWYRRVMGKEIKFLLHFVKESKQDESGMPNNRFLAERTGGTYSTLKVQPAELEDSGVYFCASSPSAAWFSQYFGPGTRLTVL.

The table lists this clone with a few counts. CDR3 sequence reads: CASSKGGSGERAKNIQYF. CDR3 DNA sequence: TGTGCCAGCAGCAAAGGGGGATCGGGGGAACGAGCCAAAAACATTCAGTACTTC. The rearrangement uses TRBV21-1 and TRBJ2-4; TRBD2 is the table's D call, not checked against the DNA. TRBV21-1 counts as a pseudogene. The CDR3 runs 18 residues.

V gene TRBV18 combines with J gene TRBJ1-5, with D unclear. Deletions cut 2 bases from V and 4 bases from J, with 9 bases between. Per germline, CDR1 KGHSH and CDR2 LQKENI. The CDR3 loop spans 14 amino acids. The DNA of the CDR3 is TGTGCCAGCTCACCAATAGGAGGGAATCAGCCCCAGCATTTT. This translates into CASSPIGGNQPQHF.

This chain links TRBV7-3 with TRBJ2-4; 7 bases fit TRBD1. CDR1 is SGHTA and CDR2 is FQGTGA in the germline V gene. V was pared by 3 bases and J by 7 bases, with 9 bases of the junction left unmatched. The CDR3 covers 15 residues. CDR3 DNA: TGTGCCAGCAGCTTGAACAGGGGCACTGGGAACATTCAGTACTTC. It codes for CASSLNRGTGNIQYF.

The CDR3 here is CAWLGLGGGELFF. The CDR3 DNA sequence: TGTGCCTGGTTGGGGCTGGGAGGCGGGGAGCTGTTTTTT. V is TRBV30 and J is TRBJ2-2; D is possibly TRBD2 (6 bases). In germline, CDR1 is GTSNPN, CDR2 SVGIG (reference sequence). The CDR3 is 13 residues long. V was pared by 5 bases and J by 7 bases, with 14 bases between.

The rearrangement uses TRBV5-1 and TRBJ2-7; TRBD1 matches at 10 bases. Germline values: CDR1 SGHRS, CDR2 YFSETQ. The V segment lost 1 base and the J segment 4 bases; nucleotides outside the gene matches: 5. This CDR3 is 15 amino acids long. This CDR3 reads CASSLSGTGVYEQYF. The CDR3 DNA reads TGCGCCAGCAGCTTGTCCGGGACAGGGGTGTACGAGCAGTACTTC.

This clone turned up a few times. V and J are TRBV7-2 and TRBJ1-1; the D gene is possibly TRBD1 (5 bases). Germline-derived CDR1 and CDR2 are SGHTA and FQGNSA. With 5 bases removed from V and 6 bases from J, the gap between germline ends came to 22 bases. The CDR3 has 16 amino acids. CDR3 coding DNA: TGTGCCAGCAGCATACGTCCGGGACCGAAGAGCGCTGAAGCTTTCTTT. It is translated as CASSIRPGPKSAEAFF.

This sequence joins TRBV9 and TRBJ1-4; the D is unclear. V gave up 4 bases and J gave up 0 bases, with 13 bases separating them. The CDR3 spans 16 residues. Germline values: CDR1 SGDLS, CDR2 YYNGEE. This chain's CDR3 is CASSPDLGATNEKLFF. In nucleotides, the CDR3 is TGTGCCAGCAGCCCTGACCTAGGAGCAACTAATGAAAAACTGTTTTTT. The full variable domain, its missing parts supplied by reference TRBV9 and TRBJ1-4, is DSGVTQTPKHLITATGQRVTLRCSPRSGDLSVYWYQQSLDQGLQFLIQYYNGEERAKGNILERFSAQQFPDLHSELNLSSLELGDSALYFCASSPDLGATNEKLFFGSGTQLSVL.

This clone was recorded a few times. The chain couples TRBV18 to TRBJ2-3; weak D call: TRBD2 (7 bases). Germline assignment: CDR1 KGHSH and CDR2 LQKENI. Deletions cut 3 bases from V and 2 bases from J, with 15 bases between. The CDR3 length is 16 residues. As DNA, the CDR3 is TGTGCCAGCTCACCCTCTAACGGGGGGCTCACAGATACGCAGTATTTT. It specifies CASSPSNGGLTDTQYF. The variable domain in full, with the rest retrieved from reference TRBV18 and TRBJ2-3, is NAGVMQNPRHLVRRRGQEARLRCSPMKGHSHVYWYRQLPEEGLKFMVYLQKENIIDESGMPKERFSAEFPKEGPSILRIQQVVRGDSAAYFCASSPSNGGLTDTQYFGPGTRLTVL.

DNA of the CDR3: TGTGCCAGCACCCAAGAGGTGGTTCAGTACTTC. Protein sequence: CASTQEVVQYF. The gene calls are TRBV6-1 and TRBJ2-4, with D uncertain. V was shortened by 7 bases and J by 11 bases, with 12 bases between the two germline ends. This CDR3 is built from 11 residues. Germline V gives CDR1 MNHNS, CDR2 SASEGT.

This clone has only a few counts. The rearrangement uses TRBV14 and TRBJ1-2, with D maybe TRBD1 (6 bases). V lost 5 bases to trimming and J lost 7 bases, with 23 bases between them. Germline V gene sequence: CDR1 SGHDN, CDR2 FVKESK. This CDR3 comprises 16 residues. For the CDR3, the DNA is TGTGCCAGCAGCTTTACATCGGGACACCCCATAGCTGGCTACACCTTC. The encoded protein is CASSFTSGHPIAGYTF.

This clone came up a few times. The V gene is TRBV15, the J gene TRBJ2-7, with D maybe TRBD2 (5 bases). CDR3 length equals 15 residues. Between the trimmed V and J ends, which lost 1 base and 7 bases, there was a span of 17 bases. Germline V lookup: CDR1 LNHNV, CDR2 YYDKDF (reference sequence). The CDR3 loop reads CATSRARTGKWEQYF. For the CDR3, the DNA is TGTGCCACCAGCAGAGCGCGTACGGGGAAATGGGAGCAGTACTTC.

This clone was detected only a few times. CDR3 sequence (DNA): TGTGCCAGCAGCATCAGGGACCTACTGTCCACCGGGGAGCTGTTTTTT. This sequence encodes CASSIRDLLSTGELFF. The gene calls are TRBV2 and TRBJ2-2, with D perhaps given as TRBD1 or TRBD2 (5 bases each). V was trimmed by 6 bases and J by 4 bases, leaving 18 bases between them. This CDR3 has 16 residues. Looked up from germline, CDR1 is SNHLY and CDR2 is FYNNEI.

This clone has only a few counts. The gene calls are TRBV2 and TRBJ1-1, with TRBD1 identical over 7 bases. The CDR3 contains 13 residues. In germline, CDR1 is SNHLY, CDR2 FYNNEI. With 7 bases clipped from V and 5 bases from J, the junction kept 7 bases outside the gene matches. The CDR3 sequence is CASIQGVGTEAFF. The CDR3 coding sequence is TGTGCCAGCATCCAGGGGGTAGGAACTGAAGCTTTCTTT.